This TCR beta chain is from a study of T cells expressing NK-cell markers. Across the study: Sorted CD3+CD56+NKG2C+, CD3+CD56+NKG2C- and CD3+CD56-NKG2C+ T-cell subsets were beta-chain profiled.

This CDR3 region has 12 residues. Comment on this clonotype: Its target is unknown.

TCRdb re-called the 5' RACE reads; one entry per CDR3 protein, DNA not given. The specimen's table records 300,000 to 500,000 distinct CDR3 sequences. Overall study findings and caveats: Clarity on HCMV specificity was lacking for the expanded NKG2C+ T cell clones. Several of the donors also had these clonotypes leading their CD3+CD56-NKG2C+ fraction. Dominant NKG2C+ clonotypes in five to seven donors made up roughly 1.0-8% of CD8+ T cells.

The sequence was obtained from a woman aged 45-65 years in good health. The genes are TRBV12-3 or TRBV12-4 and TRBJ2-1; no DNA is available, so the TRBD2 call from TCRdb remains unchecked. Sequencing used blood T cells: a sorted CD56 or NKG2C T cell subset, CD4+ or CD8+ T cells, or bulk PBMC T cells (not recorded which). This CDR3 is CASSHPSEEQFF.